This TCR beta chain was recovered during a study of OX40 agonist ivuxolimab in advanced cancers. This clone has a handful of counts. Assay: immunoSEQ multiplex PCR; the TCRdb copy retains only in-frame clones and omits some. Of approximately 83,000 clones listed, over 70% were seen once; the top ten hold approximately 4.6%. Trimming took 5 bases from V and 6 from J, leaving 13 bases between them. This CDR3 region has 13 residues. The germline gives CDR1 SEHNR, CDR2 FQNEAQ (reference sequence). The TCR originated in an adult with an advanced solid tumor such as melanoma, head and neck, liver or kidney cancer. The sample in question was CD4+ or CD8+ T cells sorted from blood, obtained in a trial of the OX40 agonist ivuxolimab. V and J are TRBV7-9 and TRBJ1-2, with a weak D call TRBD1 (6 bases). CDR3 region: CASSPTGSDGYTF. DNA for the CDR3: TGTGCCAGCAGCCCAACAGGGTCGGATGGCTACACCTTC.